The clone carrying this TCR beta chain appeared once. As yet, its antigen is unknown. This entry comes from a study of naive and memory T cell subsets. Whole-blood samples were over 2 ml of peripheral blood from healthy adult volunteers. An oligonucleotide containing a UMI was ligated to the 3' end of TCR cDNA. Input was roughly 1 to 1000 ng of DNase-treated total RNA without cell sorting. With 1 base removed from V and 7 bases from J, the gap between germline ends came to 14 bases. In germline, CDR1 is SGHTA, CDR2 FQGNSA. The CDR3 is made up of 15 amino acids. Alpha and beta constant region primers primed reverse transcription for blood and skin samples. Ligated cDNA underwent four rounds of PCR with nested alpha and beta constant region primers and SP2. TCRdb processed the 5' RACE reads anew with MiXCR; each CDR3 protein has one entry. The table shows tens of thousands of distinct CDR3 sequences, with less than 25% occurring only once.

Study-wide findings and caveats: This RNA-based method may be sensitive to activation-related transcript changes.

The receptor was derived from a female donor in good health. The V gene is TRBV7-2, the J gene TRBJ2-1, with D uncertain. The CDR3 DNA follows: TGTGCCAGCAGCTTAGGAGCTGCCTCGCAGAATGAGCAGTTCTTC. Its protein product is CASSLGAASQNEQFF.